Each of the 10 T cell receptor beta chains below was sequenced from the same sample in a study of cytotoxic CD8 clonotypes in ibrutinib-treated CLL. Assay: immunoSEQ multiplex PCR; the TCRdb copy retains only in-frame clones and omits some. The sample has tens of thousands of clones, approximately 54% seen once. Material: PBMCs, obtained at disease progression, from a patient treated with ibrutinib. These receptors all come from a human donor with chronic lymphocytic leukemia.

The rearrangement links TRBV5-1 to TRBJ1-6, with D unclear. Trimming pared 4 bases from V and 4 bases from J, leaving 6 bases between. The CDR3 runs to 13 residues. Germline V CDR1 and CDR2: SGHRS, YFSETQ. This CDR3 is CASSTNYNSPLHF. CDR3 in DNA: TGCGCCAGCAGCACGAATTATAATTCACCCCTCCACTTT.

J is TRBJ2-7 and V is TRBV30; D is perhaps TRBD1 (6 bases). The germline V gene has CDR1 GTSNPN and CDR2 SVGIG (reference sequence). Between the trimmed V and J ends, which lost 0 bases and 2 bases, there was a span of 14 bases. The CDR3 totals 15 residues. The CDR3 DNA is TGTGCCTGGAGTGTACACTCGAGGGGGACCTACGAGCAGTACTTC. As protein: CAWSVHSRGTYEQYF.

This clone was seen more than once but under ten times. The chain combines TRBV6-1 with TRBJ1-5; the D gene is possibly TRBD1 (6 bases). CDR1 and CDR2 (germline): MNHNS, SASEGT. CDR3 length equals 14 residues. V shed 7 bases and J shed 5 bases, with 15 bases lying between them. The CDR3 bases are TGTGCCAGCACCGAGACAGGCTCTTATCAGCCCCAGCATTTT. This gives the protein CASTETGSYQPQHF.

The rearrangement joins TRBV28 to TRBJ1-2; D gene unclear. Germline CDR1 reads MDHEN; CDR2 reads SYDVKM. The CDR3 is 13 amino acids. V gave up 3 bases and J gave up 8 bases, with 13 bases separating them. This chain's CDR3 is CASSFSSYGGYTF. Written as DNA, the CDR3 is TGTGCCAGCAGTTTTTCCAGCTACGGGGGCTACACCTTC.

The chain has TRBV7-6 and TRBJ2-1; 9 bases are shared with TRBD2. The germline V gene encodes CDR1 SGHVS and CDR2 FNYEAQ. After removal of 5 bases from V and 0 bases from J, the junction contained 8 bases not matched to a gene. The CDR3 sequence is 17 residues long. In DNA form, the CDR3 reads TGTGCCAGCAGCCTTACAGCGGGAGGTAGCTCCTACAATGAGCAGTTCTTC. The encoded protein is CASSLTAGGSSYNEQFF.

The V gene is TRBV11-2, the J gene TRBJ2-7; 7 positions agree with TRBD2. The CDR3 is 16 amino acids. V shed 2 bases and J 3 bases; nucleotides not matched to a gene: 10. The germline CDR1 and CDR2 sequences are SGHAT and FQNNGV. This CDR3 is CASSLLAGTTSYEQYF. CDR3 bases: TGTGCCAGCAGCTTATTAGCGGGCACGACGAGCTACGAGCAGTACTTC.

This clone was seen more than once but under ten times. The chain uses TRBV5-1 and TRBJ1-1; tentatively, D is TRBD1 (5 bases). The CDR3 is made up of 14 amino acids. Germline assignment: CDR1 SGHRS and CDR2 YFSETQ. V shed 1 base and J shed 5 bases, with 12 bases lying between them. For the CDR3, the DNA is TGCGCCAGCAGCTTGAACCCGAAGGGGACTGAAGCTTTCTTT. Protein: CASSLNPKGTEAFF.

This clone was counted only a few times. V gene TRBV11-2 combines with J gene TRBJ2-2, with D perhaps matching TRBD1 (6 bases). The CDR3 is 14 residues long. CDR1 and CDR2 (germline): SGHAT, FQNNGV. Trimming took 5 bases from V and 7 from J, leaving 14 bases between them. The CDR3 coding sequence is TGTGCCAGCAGCGTCCCCACAGGGATCGGGGAGCTGTTTTTT. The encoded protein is CASSVPTGIGELFF.

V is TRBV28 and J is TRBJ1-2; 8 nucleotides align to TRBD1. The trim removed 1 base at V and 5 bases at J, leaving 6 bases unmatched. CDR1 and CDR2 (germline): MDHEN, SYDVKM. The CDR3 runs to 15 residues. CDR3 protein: CASSLLDREGYGYTF. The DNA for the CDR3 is TGTGCCAGCAGTTTATTGGACAGGGAGGGTTATGGCTACACCTTC.

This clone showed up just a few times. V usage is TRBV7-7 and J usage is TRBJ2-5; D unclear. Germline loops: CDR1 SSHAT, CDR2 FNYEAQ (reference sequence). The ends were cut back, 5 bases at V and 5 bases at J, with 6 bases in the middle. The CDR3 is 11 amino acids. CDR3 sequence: CASSPRETQYF. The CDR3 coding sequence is TGTGCCAGCAGCCCAAGGGAGACCCAGTACTTC.